This TCR beta chain came from a study of cytomegalovirus exposure and HLA in healthy donors. Regarding this clone: The antigen is not known. Different DNA sequences within this sample yield the same CDR3.

Germline-derived CDR1 and CDR2 are MNHEY and SMNVEV (reference sequence). V was clipped by 3 bases and J by 5 bases, with 10 bases between them. The CDR3 has 13 residues. PCR employed 60 Vbeta and 13 Jbeta primers. Assay used: immunoSEQ multiplex PCR; TCRdb lists only in-frame clones, some missing. The profile covers some 200,000 clones, with around three quarters appearing a single time and roughly 2.1% taken by the ten largest. Findings and limits, study-wide: When analyzed later, a missense DCLRE1C variant was found to be linked to TCR beta V- and J-gene trimming.

Sequenced sample: PBMCs. V and J are TRBV27 and TRBJ1-1; weak D call: TRBD1 (5 bases). This receptor was identified in a woman under 40 in good health and CMV-seropositive. The CDR3 is CASSFGGGTEAFF. The CDR3 DNA sequence: TGTGCCAGCAGTTTCGGGGGAGGGACTGAAGCTTTCTTT.